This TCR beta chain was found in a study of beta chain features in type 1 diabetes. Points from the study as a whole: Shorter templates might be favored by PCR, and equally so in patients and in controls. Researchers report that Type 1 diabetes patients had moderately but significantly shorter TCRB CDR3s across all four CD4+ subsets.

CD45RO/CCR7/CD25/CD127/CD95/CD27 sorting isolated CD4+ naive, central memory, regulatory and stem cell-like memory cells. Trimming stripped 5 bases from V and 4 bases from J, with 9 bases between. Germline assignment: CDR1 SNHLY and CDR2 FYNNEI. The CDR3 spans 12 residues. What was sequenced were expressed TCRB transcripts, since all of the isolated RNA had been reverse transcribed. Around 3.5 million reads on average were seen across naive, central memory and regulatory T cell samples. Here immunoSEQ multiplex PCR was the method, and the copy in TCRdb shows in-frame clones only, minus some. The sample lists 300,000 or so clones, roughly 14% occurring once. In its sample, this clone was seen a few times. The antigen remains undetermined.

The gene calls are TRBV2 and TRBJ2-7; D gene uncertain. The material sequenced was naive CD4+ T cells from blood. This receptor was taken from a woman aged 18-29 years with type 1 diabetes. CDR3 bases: TGTGCCAGCAGTCGTGAAGCGTACGAGCAGTACTTC. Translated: CASSREAYEQYF.